This passage covers 22 T cell receptor beta chains from one sample sequenced in a study of CD8+CD57+ T cells in acquired aplastic anemia. The template for TCR beta VDJ and CDR3 sequence profiling was genomic DNA. From the reads, TCRdb called clonotypes with MiXCR, one entry per CDR3 protein. The sample has some 64,000 distinct CDR3 sequences, roughly 54% seen once. The sample comprised sorted CD4+, CD8+, or CD8+CD57+ T cells (not recorded which) from PBMCs. These receptors all come from a human donor in good health, serving as a control.

This chain uses TRBV10-3 with TRBJ2-7; 9 nucleotides match TRBD1. The germline V gene encodes CDR1 ENHRY and CDR2 SYGVKD. The CDR3 is 12 residues long. The J segment lost 8 bases and the V segment lost 7 bases, leaving 6 bases of the junction unmatched. CDR3 in DNA: TGTGCCATCAAACCGGGACAGGGACAGCAGTACTTC. This codes for CAIKPGQGQQYF.

As concerns this clonotype: This is likely a read error, given that the CDR3 carries no conserved phenylalanine or tryptophan at its end. This chain connects TRBV15 to TRBJ2-1; TRBD1 matches 9 bases. Germline V lookup: CDR1 LNHNV, CDR2 YYDKDF (reference sequence). The CDR3 totals 15 residues. Germline trimming cut 4 bases from V and 5 bases from J; bases unmatched to any gene: 6. The CDR3 reads CATSTFGTGNNEQFL. The CDR3 coding sequence is TGTGCCACCAGCACGTTCGGGACAGGGAACAATGAGCAGTTCCTC.

The chain has TRBV29-1 and TRBJ2-5; 16 nucleotides align to TRBD2. The CDR3 is 17 residues long. V dropped 8 bases and J dropped 5; count of bases not matched to a gene: 14. Germline-derived CDR1 and CDR2 are SQVTM and ANQGSEA. The CDR3 sequence is CSLPGLAGGGTRETQYF. The CDR3 region has the DNA TGCAGCTTACCGGGACTAGCGGGAGGGGGTACAAGGGAGACCCAGTACTTC.

This clonotype was counted between two and nine times. The gene calls are TRBV10-2 and TRBJ2-1; D not certain. In germline, CDR1 is WSHSY, CDR2 SAAADI. The CDR3 has 12 residues. Trimming left V 6 bases short and J 2 bases short, with 5 bases between. The CDR3 sequence is CASRDPYNEQFF. The CDR3 DNA reads TGCGCCAGCAGGGACCCCTACAATGAGCAGTTCTTC.

This clonotype was seen at least ten times. The rearrangement joins TRBV5-1 to TRBJ2-3; 10 positions match TRBD2. The CDR3 has 16 amino acids. The junction had 10 bases not matched to a gene; V was cut back by 4 bases and J by 5 bases. CDR1 and CDR2 from the germline V gene are SGHRS and YFSETQ. The CDR3 DNA follows: TGCGCCAGCAGCGGGGGACTAGCGCCAGAAGGAGATACGCAGTATTTT. Translation gives CASSGGLAPEGDTQYF.

Only a few counts were recorded for this clonotype. Germline is not matched at one junction end, which may reflect a read error. The V and J genes are TRBV29-1 and TRBJ2-1; a weak D match, TRBD1 (5 bases). Germline CDR1 reads SQVTM; CDR2 reads ANQGSEA. The CDR3 spans 12 residues. CDR3 region: CSGMTGAYEHFF. For the CDR3, the DNA is TGCAGCGGCATGACTGGGGCCTACGAGCACTTCTTC.

The CDR3 here is CASSPWVGGQPQHF. The CDR3 nucleotides are TGTGCCAGCAGTCCCTGGGTCGGCGGCCAGCCCCAGCATTTT. The chain carries TRBV2 and TRBJ1-5; D is unclear. Trimming stripped 5 bases from V and 7 bases from J, with 15 bases between. The CDR3 contains 14 residues. Germline CDR1 SNHLY, CDR2 FYNNEI.

This clonotype was detected only a few times. The V call is TRBV15, the J call TRBJ1-1, with unresolved D. The germline V and J ends were trimmed by 3 bases and 2 bases, with 10 bases remaining between them. Germline assignment: CDR1 LNHNV and CDR2 YYDKDF (reference sequence). This CDR3 comprises 14 residues. CDR3 sequence reads: CATSSQRDNTEAFF. The CDR3 nucleotides read TGTGCCACCAGCAGTCAGCGGGATAACACTGAAGCTTTCTTT. Variable domain in full (rest from reference TRBV15 and TRBJ1-1): DAMVIQNPRYQVTQFGKPVTLSCSQTLNHNVMYWYQQKSSQAPKLLFHYYDKDFNNEADTPDNFQSRRPNTSFCFLDIRSPGLGDTAMYLCATSSQRDNTEAFFGQGTRLTVV.

This clonotype was found once. The V gene is TRBV29-1, the J gene TRBJ2-5; tentatively, D is TRBD2 (5 bases). Trimming removed 3 bases at V and 10 bases at J, with 6 bases between. The CDR3 has 9 residues. Germline CDR1 is SQVTM and CDR2 is ANQGSEA. CDR3 DNA: TGCAGCGTTGACGGGATCCAGTACTTC. Its translation: CSVDGIQYF.

This chain connects TRBV12-3 or TRBV12-4 to TRBJ2-5; D ambiguous. Trimming removed 4 bases from V and 5 bases from J, with 11 bases in between. This CDR3 has 13 amino acids. CDR3 coding DNA: TGTGCCAGCAGTTGGATCAGCCAGGAGACCCAGTACTTC. Its protein product is CASSWISQETQYF.

This clonotype was seen only a few times. Just one base apart from a much larger clone, this may be a read error. The V call is TRBV4-1, the J call TRBJ1-1, with D possibly TRBD1 on 6 matching bases. The CDR3 spans 13 residues. CDR1 and CDR2 from the germline V gene are MGHRA and YSYEKL. The CDR3 DNA reads as TGCGCCAGCAGCGCGACAGGCACGGGAAAAGCTTCCTTT. It is translated as CASSATGTGKASF.

V usage is TRBV20-1 and J usage is TRBJ1-5; 7 bases match TRBD1. With 6 bases clipped from V and 7 bases from J, the junction kept 9 bases outside the gene matches. CDR3 length: 13 amino acids. Germline V gives CDR1 DFQATT, CDR2 SNEGSKA (reference sequence). The CDR3 region has the DNA TGCAGTGCCCTAACAGGGGTGAGGCAGCCCCAGCATTTT. Translating it yields CSALTGVRQPQHF.

The rearrangement joins TRBV19 to TRBJ2-7; 12 bases are a match to TRBD1. The CDR3 covers 14 residues. Trimming removed 5 bases from V and 5 bases from J; junction bases left unmatched: 4. Germline V CDR1 and CDR2: LNHDA, SQIVND (reference sequence). The CDR3 sequence: CASSWGQGANEQYF. CDR3 bases: TGTGCCAGTAGTTGGGGACAGGGGGCGAACGAGCAGTACTTC.

The chain combines TRBV24-1 with TRBJ2-1, with D tentatively TRBD1 or TRBD2 (5 bases each). Germline V gene data show CDR1 as KGHDR and CDR2 as SFDVKD. The CDR3 length is 14 residues. Between the trimmed V and J ends, which lost 6 bases and 5 bases, there was a span of 13 bases. CDR3 in DNA: TGTGCCACCAGTAAGGGCAGAGGGGACAATGAGCAGTTCTTC. This encodes CATSKGRGDNEQFF.

This clonotype was observed a handful of times. The rearrangement joins TRBV5-1 to TRBJ2-3; TRBD1 agrees at 12 bases. The CDR3 consists of 15 residues. Germline V gives CDR1 SGHRS, CDR2 YFSETQ. The junction had 3 bases not matched to a gene; V was cut back by 4 bases and J by 3 bases. The DNA of the CDR3 is TGCGCCAGCAGCGGGGACAGGGGGCGAACAGATACGCAGTATTTT. Its translation: CASSGDRGRTDTQYF.

J is TRBJ1-1 and V is TRBV19, with no clear D. The CDR3 runs to 14 residues. V was shortened by 5 bases and J by 1 base, with 11 bases between the two germline ends. Per germline, CDR1 LNHDA and CDR2 SQIVND (reference sequence). CDR3 in amino acids: CASSFGQTNTEAFF. CDR3 nucleotides: TGTGCCAGTAGTTTTGGGCAGACGAACACTGAAGCTTTCTTT.

This clonotype appeared many times. The chain is built from TRBV7-8 and TRBJ1-1, with 10 bases that match TRBD1. Per germline, CDR1 SGHVS and CDR2 FQNEAQ. This CDR3 region has 14 residues. The junction had 10 bases not matched to a gene; V was cut back by 5 bases and J by 10 bases. The CDR3 DNA is TGTGCCAGCAGCATTTCCGGGACAGGGGCAGTAGCTTTCTTT. Translation: CASSISGTGAVAFF. Variable domain in full (rest from reference TRBV7-8 and TRBJ1-1): GAGVSQSPRYKVAKRGQDVALRCDPISGHVSLFWYQQALGQGPEFLTYFQNEAQLDKSGLPSDRFFAERPEGSVSTLKIQRTQQEDSAVYLCASSISGTGAVAFFGQGTRLTVV.

At least ten counts were recorded for this clonotype. The chain is built from TRBV20-1 and TRBJ2-3; 8 bases are shared with TRBD2. CDR1 is DFQATT, CDR2 SNEGSKA, per germline (reference sequence). CDR3 length equals 14 residues. J gave up 6 bases and V 0 bases, and 5 bases lay outside the gene matches. The CDR3 loop reads CSARDSGIGDTQYF. The CDR3 region has the DNA TGCAGTGCTAGAGATAGCGGGATTGGGGATACGCAGTATTTT.

A single count supports this clonotype. The V and J genes are TRBV7-2 and TRBJ2-3; perhaps TRBD2 as D (6 bases). The CDR3 length is 16 residues. V lost 0 bases, J lost 0 bases, and 10 bases lay in between. Germline CDR1 reads SGHTA; CDR2 reads FQGNSA. The CDR3 spells CASSLAGGASTDTQYF. As DNA, the CDR3 is TGTGCCAGCAGCTTAGCGGGGGGTGCTAGCACAGATACGCAGTATTTT.

This clonotype has just a few counts. Being one base from a much bigger clone, this may be a read error. The V call is TRBV5-4, the J call TRBJ1-2, with 8 bases lining up with TRBD1. The CDR3 extends over 13 amino acids. Germline CDR1 SGHNT, CDR2 YYREEE (reference sequence). CDR3 in DNA: TGTGCCGGCAGCTTCGACAGGGGTTATGGCTACACCTTC. Its translation is CAGSFDRGYGYTF.

This chain connects TRBV2 to TRBJ1-2; D uncertain. CDR1 and CDR2 from the germline V gene are SNHLY and FYNNEI. This CDR3 is built from 14 residues. V was clipped by 7 bases and J by 6 bases, with 18 bases between them. In nucleotides, the CDR3 is TGTGCCAGCATAGGTGGCAGTTTCCAAAATGGCTACACCTTC. Protein: CASIGGSFQNGYTF. The entire variable domain, with the rest obtained from reference TRBV2 and TRBJ1-2, is as follows: EPEVTQTPSHQVTQMGQEVILRCVPISNHLYFYWYRQILGQKVEFLVSFYNNEISEKSEIFDDQFSVERPDGSNFTLKIRSTKLEDSAMYFCASIGGSFQNGYTFGSGTRLTVV.

Ten or more counts support this clonotype. This sequence joins TRBV20-1 and TRBJ1-5, with D perhaps matching TRBD1 (6 bases). Germline values: CDR1 DFQATT, CDR2 SNEGSKA (reference sequence). The CDR3 covers 15 residues. Deletions cut 0 bases from V and 0 bases from J, with 9 bases between. The CDR3 sequence is CSARDRTVSNQPQHF. The CDR3 DNA reads as TGCAGTGCTAGAGATCGGACAGTTAGCAATCAGCCCCAGCATTTT.